This record covers a single TCR beta chain. Within the sample, other DNA sequences also encode this same CDR3. Clones were read by immunoSEQ multiplex PCR, and TCRdb kept only the in-frame ones, dropping some. This sample has around 80,000 clones, with approximately 98% found just once. This sample was taken from a study of technical replicates of blood from several donors. This CDR3 has 11 amino acids. V lost 6 bases to trimming and J lost 4 bases, with 7 bases between them. CDR1 is MNHNS, CDR2 SASEGT, per germline. This clonotype was sampled from a human donor in good health. V is TRBV6-1 and J is TRBJ2-7; D might be TRBD1 (6 bases). Sequencing was carried out using T cells isolated from PBMCs. DNA for the CDR3: TGTGCCAGCAGCACAGGGTACGAGCAGTACTTC. Translated: CASSTGYEQYF.